The rows below give T cell receptor beta chains drawn from one sample of a study of blood T cell repertoires in COVID-19. TCRdb's table, derived via immunoSEQ multiplex PCR, lists solely in-frame clones and lacks some. The top ten clones hold 3.1% of a sample with 85,000 to 110,000 clones, approximately 90% of them seen once. Sequencing used peripheral blood. These receptors originate from a man aged 50-59 years in a cohort sampled during active COVID-19. Both conserved end residues are part of each CDR3. The D gene is left open where the match is weak. Expanded clones get a size class; other rows say once, few or many, or leave the size out.

D	V	length	size	J	DNA	CDR3
.	TRBV2	17	once	TRBJ1-1	TGTGCCAGCAGTGATGGACCAGGTTCCTCCGGGGGTACTGAAGCTTTCTTT	CASSDGPGSSGGTEAFF
.	TRBV29-1	13	.	TRBJ2-5	TGCAGCGTCGGACAGACTATGCAAGAGACCCAGTACTTC	CSVGQTMQETQYF
TRBD2	TRBV2	18	.	TRBJ2-3	TGTGCCAGCGCGGTTCCGACTAGCGGGGGGATTTCCACAGATACGCAGTATTTT	CASAVPTSGGISTDTQYF
TRBD1	TRBV18	17	few	TRBJ2-1	TGTGCCAGCTCACCAACGTCGAAAGGGGGCGCCTACAATGAGCAGTTCTTC	CASSPTSKGGAYNEQFF
TRBD2	TRBV6-6	16	.	TRBJ2-3	TGTGCCAGCAGCCGGGGACTAGCGGGGGCTCCAGATACGCAGTATTTT	CASSRGLAGAPDTQYF
TRBD1	TRBV10-1	14	.	TRBJ1-1	TGCGCCAGCAGTGATTTCACAGGGGGCACTGAAGCTTTCTTT	CASSDFTGGTEAFF
TRBD1	TRBV2	14	.	TRBJ1-4	TGTGCCAGCAGGAGGGGACAGGAAAATGAAAAACTGTTTTTT	CASRRGQENEKLFF
.	TRBV6-1	15	once	TRBJ1-5	TGTGCCAGCAGTGAAGTGGGAGGGTTTGATCAGCCCCAGCATTTT	CASSEVGGFDQPQHF
.	TRBV19	13	once	TRBJ2-4	TGTGCCAGTAGTATGCCGGGAAAATGGATTCAGTACTTC	CASSMPGKWIQYF
.	TRBV7-3	13	.	TRBJ2-5	TGTGCCAGCAGCCGGGGTTTACAAGAGACCCAGTACTTC	CASSRGLQETQYF
.	TRBV12-3/TRBV12-4	13	once	TRBJ2-7	TGTGCCAGTGCCCCCCCTAATACCTACGAGCAGTACTTC	CASAPPNTYEQYF
TRBD1	TRBV5-1	15	few	TRBJ1-6	TGCGCCAGCAGCTCGGGACAGGGTGCAGGATCACCCCTCCACTTT	CASSSGQGAGSPLHF
.	TRBV10-3	16	.	TRBJ2-1	TGTGCCATCAGTGAGCGGGGGGCCGGCGCGGACAATGAGCAGTTCTTC	CAISERGAGADNEQFF
TRBD1	TRBV28	15	few	TRBJ1-6	TGTGCCAGCAGTAGTGGAGGGGGCATGGATTCACCCCTCCACTTT	CASSSGGGMDSPLHF
.	TRBV28	15	.	TRBJ1-2	TGTGCCAGCAGCCAAATTGGGACTGAGAGCTATGGCTACACCTTC	CASSQIGTESYGYTF
TRBD2	TRBV10-3	18	.	TRBJ2-3	TGTGCCATCAGGCCGGGACTAGCGGGGGTATCTAGCACAGATACGCAGTATTTT	CAIRPGLAGVSSTDTQYF
.	TRBV14	15	.	TRBJ2-7	TGTGCCAGCAGCCAAGACAGGGGCGGGTCCTACGAGCAGTACTTC	CASSQDRGGSYEQYF
.	TRBV7-9	15	.	TRBJ2-3	TGTGCCAGCAGCTTCGGGGGGCAGGGCACAGATACGCAGTATTTT	CASSFGGQGTDTQYF
TRBD1	TRBV5-6	16	.	TRBJ1-2	TGTGCCAGCAGCACATCCGGGACAGGATACAACTATGGCTACACCTTC	CASSTSGTGYNYGYTF
.	TRBV5-8	16	.	TRBJ1-5	TGTGCCAGCAGCGGGGGGGGTCAGAACCGCAATCAGCCCCAGCATTTT	CASSGGGQNRNQPQHF
.	TRBV24-1	16	.	TRBJ2-1	TGTGCCACCAGTGATCCCAGGGGCCAAGCCCACAATGAGCAGTTCTTC	CATSDPRGQAHNEQFF
TRBD1	TRBV14	13	.	TRBJ1-1	TGTGCCAGCAGCCCCAGAACAGGGGCCGGCGCTTTCTTT	CASSPRTGAGAFF
TRBD2	TRBV7-2	16	.	TRBJ2-1	TGTGCCAGCAGCTTTGGGGTAATGGGAGGGGCACGGGAGCAGTTCTTC	CASSFGVMGGAREQFF
.	TRBV11-3	13	.	TRBJ2-1	TGTGCCAGCAGCTTTACGGGCTACAATGAGCAGTTCTTC	CASSFTGYNEQFF
.	TRBV4-2	12	once	TRBJ1-1	TGTGCCAGCAGCCAAGATCGGGGAAGAGCTTTCTTT	CASSQDRGRAFF
TRBD2	TRBV2	13	.	TRBJ2-3	TGTGCCAGCAATCGGGGGGGGGCAGATACGCAGTATTTT	CASNRGGADTQYF
.	TRBV7-3	14	once	TRBJ1-1	TGTGCCAGCAGCCAACAGGGTGGGAACACTGAAGCTTTCTTT	CASSQQGGNTEAFF
TRBD1	TRBV7-8	14	.	TRBJ2-1	TGTGCCAGCACCCCAAGGACAGGCTTCGGAGAGCAGTTCTTC	CASTPRTGFGEQFF
.	TRBV18	14	.	TRBJ1-4	TGTGCCAGCTCACCGGGGGCGACCAATGAAAAACTGTTTTTT	CASSPGATNEKLFF
.	TRBV7-9	17	once	TRBJ1-4	TGTGCCAGCAGCTCGGGCAGGGAGGCAGCAACTAATGAAAAACTGTTTTTT	CASSSGREAATNEKLFF
TRBD1	TRBV3-1/TRBV3-2	14	.	TRBJ1-1	TGTGCCAGCAGCCATCTCGGACAGGAGAGGGAAGCTTTCTTT	CASSHLGQEREAFF
TRBD1	TRBV7-2	15	.	TRBJ1-1	TGTGCCAGCAGCCGGAGGACAGGGGAGGGATTTAGGGCTTTCTTT	CASSRRTGEGFRAFF
TRBD1	TRBV19	14	.	TRBJ2-1	TGTGCCAGTAGTAAGGGACAGGGGAAGAATGAGCAGTTCTTC	CASSKGQGKNEQFF
TRBD1	TRBV6-1	17	once	TRBJ2-5	TGTGCCAGCAGTGAAGCGCGAGGACAGGGGGGCCTGGTGACCCAGTACTTC	CASSEARGQGGLVTQYF
.	TRBV9	14	.	TRBJ2-5	TGTGCCAGCAGCGTACAGGGGACACAAGAGACCCAGTACTTC	CASSVQGTQETQYF
.	TRBV3-1/TRBV3-2	15	.	TRBJ2-1	TGTGCCAGCAGCCAAGGTGGACTATCTCGCAATGAGCAGTTCTTC	CASSQGGLSRNEQFF
.	TRBV5-1	14	.	TRBJ2-5	TGCGCCAGCAGCGTTGGAGGGGTCCAAGAGACCCAGTACTTC	CASSVGGVQETQYF
TRBD2	TRBV6-4	16	.	TRBJ2-3	TGTGCCAGCAGTAAAGGGACTAGCGTTGGCACAGATACGCAGTATTTT	CASSKGTSVGTDTQYF
TRBD2	TRBV5-1	14	once	TRBJ2-1	TGCGCCAGCAGTCGCGGTAGCGGGGGTAATGAGCAGTTCTTC	CASSRGSGGNEQFF
.	TRBV5-4	15	once	TRBJ2-2	TGTGCCAGCAGCTTGGGAGTGGGGAGCACCGGGGAGCTGTTTTTT	CASSLGVGSTGELFF
TRBD1	TRBV19	17	.	TRBJ1-4	TGTGCCAGTAGTCCTAGACAGGGGCCCGCAACTAATGAAAAACTGTTTTTT	CASSPRQGPATNEKLFF
TRBD2	TRBV5-1	15	.	TRBJ2-3	TGCGCCAGCAGCTTGTCCGTCGCTAGCGGAAATACGCAGTATTTT	CASSLSVASGNTQYF
.	TRBV2	13	.	TRBJ1-2	TGTGCCAGCAGCAGGGGTCAGATGAATGGCTACACCTTC	CASSRGQMNGYTF
.	TRBV2	16	.	TRBJ1-5	TGTGCCAGCAGTGAAGCAGGGACACCTAGCAATCAGCCCCAGCATTTT	CASSEAGTPSNQPQHF
TRBD2	TRBV6-2/TRBV6-3	15	.	TRBJ2-4	TGTGCCAGCAGCCGACTAGCGGGGGCCGCCGCCTATGGTTACTTC	CASSRLAGAAAYGYF
TRBD2	TRBV7-9	13	.	TRBJ2-7	TGTGCCAGCAGCGCGAGCGGGGGCTACGAGCAGTACTTC	CASSASGGYEQYF
.	TRBV10-3	13	.	TRBJ1-2	TGTGCCATCAGTGAGTCGAGGAGGGGTTCTTACACCTTC	CAISESRRGSYTF
.	TRBV7-2	14	.	TRBJ1-1	TGTGCCAGCAGCCCGGGGAACGGACAGCCTCTGGCTTTCTTT	CASSPGNGQPLAFF
TRBD2	TRBV4-2	17	.	TRBJ2-2	TGTGCCAGCAGCCAAGGGACGGTAGCGGGGGTGACCGGGGAGCTGTTTTTT	CASSQGTVAGVTGELFF
.	TRBV2	12	.	TRBJ2-5	TGTGCCAGTGGGAGATTTCGAGAGACCCAGTACTTC	CASGRFRETQYF
.	TRBV5-1	18	.	TRBJ1-1	TGCGCCAGCAGCTTGGACCACTCCGGACAGCCCATGAACACTGAAGCTTTCTTT	CASSLDHSGQPMNTEAFF
.	TRBV10-2	15	.	TRBJ2-5	TGCGCCAGCAGGGACAGCCAGAGGCTCCAAGAGACCCAGTACTTC	CASRDSQRLQETQYF
.	TRBV2	16	.	TRBJ2-1	TGTGCCAGCAGTGAAGACGGCAGGGGAGTGAACAATGAGCAGTTCTTC	CASSEDGRGVNNEQFF
.	TRBV5-1	15	.	TRBJ2-2	TGCGCCAGCAGACCCCAGGGGGGGAACACCGGGGAGCTGTTTTTT	CASRPQGGNTGELFF
TRBD2	TRBV25-1	16	once	TRBJ2-2	TGTGCCAGCAGTGAATGGACTAGCGGGGCTACCGGGGAGCTGTTTTTT	CASSEWTSGATGELFF